These 32 T cell receptor beta chains originate from one sample sequenced in a study of blood T cell repertoires in COVID-19. Assay: immunoSEQ multiplex PCR; the TCRdb copy retains only in-frame clones and omits some. The table includes 35,000 to 50,000 clones, around 90% detected once. The sequenced material came from peripheral blood. Receptors originate from an elderly woman with active COVID-19.

The chain is built from TRBV19 and TRBJ1-2; TRBD1 matches at 8 bases. The CDR3 is made up of 13 amino acids. Unmatched junction bases numbered 9, after V lost 7 bases and J lost 8 bases. Germline lookup yields CDR1 LNHDA and CDR2 SQIVND (reference sequence). The CDR3 DNA reads TGTGCCAGTACCCTCGGACAGGGCGACGGCTACACCTTC. It translates to CASTLGQGDGYTF.

The chain has TRBV30 and TRBJ1-2; 7 nucleotides line up with TRBD1. The CDR3 contains 14 residues. Germline V gene lookup returns CDR1 GTSNPN and CDR2 SVGIG (reference sequence). V trimming: 4 bases; J trimming: 4 bases; junction bases outside the gene matches: 9. The CDR3 DNA is TGTGCCTGGAACGGGGCAGGGGGAGGCTATGGCTACACCTTC. Its translation: CAWNGAGGGYGYTF. Full variable domain (outside the CDR3, taken from reference TRBV30 and TRBJ1-2): SQTIHQWPATLVQPVGSPLSLECTVEGTSNPNLYWYRQAAGRGLQLLFYSVGIGQISSEVPQNLSASRPQDRQFILSSKKLLLSDSGFYLCAWNGAGGGYGYTFGSGTRLTVV.

This chain joins TRBV28 and TRBJ1-4; D is unresolved. Germline V gives CDR1 MDHEN, CDR2 SYDVKM. There are 13 residues in the CDR3. V shed 7 bases and J shed 3 bases, with 9 bases lying between them. As DNA, the CDR3 is TGTGCCAGCACCCCGCAGGCTAATGAAAAACTGTTTTTT. Protein sequence: CASTPQANEKLFF. The full variable domain, rest sourced from reference TRBV28 and TRBJ1-4, is DVKVTQSSRYLVKRTGEKVFLECVQDMDHENMFWYRQDPGLGLRLIYFSYDVKMKEKGDIPEGYSVSREKKERFSLILESASTNQTSMYLCASTPQANEKLFFGSGTQLSVL.

This rearrangement joins TRBV7-2 to TRBJ2-3; D is perhaps TRBD1 (6 bases). V was trimmed by 7 bases and J by 0 bases, leaving 11 bases between them. This CDR3 contains 14 residues. Germline V gives CDR1 SGHTA, CDR2 FQGNSA. The CDR3 coding sequence is TGTGCCAGCACTACGAGGGGGAGCACAGATACGCAGTATTTT. Translated, it gives CASTTRGSTDTQYF.

This clone was counted between two and nine times. The V call is TRBV11-2, the J call TRBJ2-7; maybe TRBD2 (6 bases). CDR3 length: 17 residues. V lost 5 bases to trimming and J lost 0 bases, with 20 bases between them. Germline V gives CDR1 SGHAT, CDR2 FQNNGV. This CDR3 is CASSPLSGTRSSYEQYF. The CDR3 DNA follows: TGTGCCAGCAGCCCCTTATCCGGGACTCGAAGCTCCTACGAGCAGTACTTC.

This rearrangement joins TRBV12-5 to TRBJ2-2; 7 bases align to TRBD1. Germline trimming cut 6 bases from V and 10 bases from J; bases unmatched to any gene: 8. The CDR3 has 13 amino acids. CDR1 is LGHNT, CDR2 FRNRAP, per germline. CDR3 loop: CASGPYRGEELFF. The CDR3, as DNA: TGTGCTAGTGGACCTTACAGGGGTGAGGAGCTGTTTTTT.

The chain recombines TRBV5-6 with TRBJ2-5, with a tentative D call TRBD2 (5 bases). CDR1 is SGHDT, CDR2 YYEEEE, per germline. This CDR3 has 15 amino acids. V lost 5 bases, J lost 4 bases, and 18 bases lay in between. The CDR3 loop is CASSDGAQRSETQYF. CDR3 nucleotides: TGTGCCAGCAGTGACGGTGCGCAGCGGTCAGAGACCCAGTACTTC.

The chain couples TRBV10-3 to TRBJ1-4, with 9 nucleotides matching TRBD1. The germline V gene has CDR1 ENHRY and CDR2 SYGVKD. The ends lost 3 bases at V and 8 bases at J; junction bases unmatched: 7. This CDR3 contains 15 residues. CDR3 DNA sequence: TGTGCCATCAGTGATGCCGGGACAGGGCAAGAAAAACTGTTTTTT. This encodes CAISDAGTGQEKLFF.

In DNA form, the CDR3 reads TGTGCCAGCAGTCCTTTACAGGGCCCCTATCAGCCCCAGCATTTT. Translating gives CASSPLQGPYQPQHF. This rearrangement joins TRBV28 to TRBJ1-5; possible D gene TRBD1, 6 bases. From germline, CDR1 is MDHEN and CDR2 SYDVKM. With 5 bases removed from V and 5 bases from J, the gap between germline ends came to 16 bases. This CDR3 is 15 amino acids long.

This clone was counted between two and nine times. The chain uses TRBV5-1 and TRBJ2-7; the match to TRBD1 covers 7 bases. The V gene's germline CDR1 is SGHRS and CDR2 YFSETQ. V dropped 4 bases and J dropped 6; count of bases not matched to a gene: 13. The CDR3 is made up of 15 amino acids. CDR3 DNA sequence: TGCGCCAGCAGCCCCCGTGCAGAAGGGGGCCTCGAGCAGTACTTC. Residues: CASSPRAEGGLEQYF.

The rearrangement joins TRBV7-9 to TRBJ2-3; D is possibly TRBD1 (6 bases). Germline assignment: CDR1 SEHNR and CDR2 FQNEAQ (reference sequence). The CDR3 totals 14 residues. The CDR3 DNA is TGTGCTTCCCGACAGGATTCTAGCACAGATACGCAGTATTTT. Its translation is CASRQDSSTDTQYF.

This chain connects TRBV20-1 to TRBJ1-2; tentatively, D is TRBD1 (5 bases). This CDR3 has 13 residues. CDR1 and CDR2 (germline): DFQATT, SNEGSKA (reference sequence). Trimming removed 3 bases at V and 2 bases at J, with 10 bases between. The CDR3 spells CSASMGLNYGYTF. In DNA, the CDR3 is TGCAGTGCTAGTATGGGGCTGAACTATGGCTACACCTTC.

The chain links TRBV4-3 to TRBJ2-1, with 15 bases fitting TRBD2. CDR3 length: 17 residues. Germline assignment: CDR1 LGHNA and CDR2 YSLEER. V dropped 1 base and J dropped 9; count of bases not matched to a gene: 7. For the CDR3, the DNA is TGCGCCAGCAGCCAAGGGACTAGCGGGGGGGCAGGCAGTGAGCAGTTCTTC. As protein: CASSQGTSGGAGSEQFF.

This sequence joins TRBV3-1 (or the pseudogene TRBV3-2) and TRBJ2-7, with a possible D match to TRBD2 (5 bases). The length of the CDR3 is 15 residues. Trimming removed 4 bases from V and 5 bases from J, with 18 bases in between. CDR1 is LGHDT, CDR2 YNNKEL, per germline (reference sequence). The CDR3 DNA reads TGTGCCAGCAGCCGGCCAGTACGGGGTACCCACGAGCAGTACTTC. Translated: CASSRPVRGTHEQYF.

The table lists this clone with a count of one. The chain uses TRBV5-4 and TRBJ2-6; 10 nucleotides agree with TRBD1. CDR3 length: 19 amino acids. CDR1 is SGHNT, CDR2 YYREEE, per germline (reference sequence). The V segment lost 3 bases and the J segment 0 bases; nucleotides outside the gene matches: 9. The CDR3 sequence: CASSWGWGQGSSGANVLTF. DNA for the CDR3: TGTGCCAGCAGCTGGGGCTGGGGACAGGGGAGCTCTGGGGCCAACGTCCTGACTTTC.

This clone is labeled as medium-sized. The V gene is TRBV11-1, the J gene TRBJ2-7, with D possibly matching TRBD1 (5 bases). The germline gives CDR1 SGHAT, CDR2 FQDESV (reference sequence). Deletions cut 4 bases from V and 2 bases from J, with 9 bases between. This CDR3 has 13 residues. The DNA of the CDR3 is TGTGCCAGCAGCTCCGGACAAACCTACGAGCAGTACTTC. As protein: CASSSGQTYEQYF.

The chain has TRBV7-3 and TRBJ2-1; D is perhaps TRBD1 (6 bases). The CDR3 contains 14 residues. Germline-derived CDR1 and CDR2 are SGHTA and FQGTGA. V was pared by 4 bases and J by 8 bases, with 15 bases between. The CDR3 coding sequence is TGTGCCAGCAGCTCAGGGGTTGTAGCCGATGAGCAGTTCTTC. Protein product: CASSSGVVADEQFF.

The CDR3 here is CASSIARARGAEAFF. The CDR3 coding sequence is TGTGCCAGTAGTATAGCTAGGGCCCGGGGGGCTGAAGCTTTCTTT. This rearrangement joins TRBV19 to TRBJ1-1; maybe TRBD1 (5 bases). The CDR3 sequence is 15 residues long. From germline, CDR1 is LNHDA and CDR2 SQIVND (reference sequence). V lost 1 base and J 6 bases, leaving 15 bases between the germline ends.

This chain's CDR3 is CASSSQGVGEQFF. The CDR3 DNA is TGTGCCAGTAGTTCACAGGGGGTTGGTGAGCAGTTCTTC. The chain links TRBV19 to TRBJ2-1, with 8 nucleotides matching TRBD1. The CDR3 sequence is 13 residues long. Germline V gene lookup returns CDR1 LNHDA and CDR2 SQIVND (reference sequence). The junction had 6 bases not matched to a gene; V was cut back by 5 bases and J by 9 bases.

The V gene is TRBV21-1, the J gene TRBJ1-5. TRBV21-1 is a recognized pseudogene. This CDR3 contains 17 residues. The chain's CDR3 is CASSPSGPRSYNQPQHF. The CDR3 DNA reads TGTGCCAGCAGCCCCAGCGGCCCTCGATCCTACAATCAGCCCCAGCATTTT.

The chain's CDR3 is CASSTGSGGYYEQYF. The CDR3 DNA follows: TGCGCCAGCAGCACCGGTAGCGGGGGCTACTACGAGCAGTACTTC. The chain employs TRBV5-1 and TRBJ2-7; the match to TRBD2 covers 9 bases. This CDR3 spans 15 amino acids. Germline loops: CDR1 SGHRS, CDR2 YFSETQ. J lost 3 bases, V lost 4 bases, and 8 bases had no gene match.

This chain connects TRBV25-1 to TRBJ1-5; TRBD1 matches at 10 bases. The CDR3 has 18 residues. CDR1 MGHDK and CDR2 SYGVNS come from the germline V gene. Trimming removed 4 bases from V and 1 base from J; junction bases left unmatched: 10. This chain's CDR3 is CASSGSGTGVPSNQPQHF. CDR3 DNA: TGTGCCAGCAGTGGATCCGGGACAGGGGTGCCCAGCAATCAGCCCCAGCATTTT.

The rearrangement uses TRBV6-2 or TRBV6-3 and TRBJ1-1; the match to TRBD1 covers 10 bases. Germline loops: CDR1 MNHEY, CDR2 SVGEGT. The trim removed 8 bases at V and 5 bases at J, leaving 8 bases unmatched. The length of the CDR3 is 14 residues. The CDR3 DNA reads as TGTGCCAGCCGCCAGACAGGGGGCGGAACTGAAGCTTTCTTT. Translated, it gives CASRQTGGGTEAFF.

In nucleotides, the CDR3 is TGTGCCACCGGACAGGGTGCGTACGAGCAGTACTTC. This codes for CATGQGAYEQYF. The rearrangement uses TRBV7-9 and TRBJ2-7; 8 bases line up with TRBD1. There are 12 residues in the CDR3. After removal of 10 bases from V and 4 bases from J, the junction contained 6 bases not matched to a gene. Germline V gives CDR1 SEHNR, CDR2 FQNEAQ (reference sequence).

The V and J genes are TRBV19 and TRBJ2-7; 8 nucleotides agree with TRBD1. Germline V gives CDR1 LNHDA, CDR2 SQIVND (reference sequence). This CDR3 spans 15 amino acids. Trimming removed 5 bases from V and 5 bases from J; junction bases left unmatched: 11. The CDR3 DNA follows: TGTGCCAGTAGTCCTAGGGCAGGGGGCTTTGACGAGCAGTACTTC. Its translation is CASSPRAGGFDEQYF.

CDR3 in DNA: TGCGCCAGCAGCTTGGCCCTCGACACCGGGGAGCTGTTTTTT. Translation gives CASSLALDTGELFF. The rearrangement links TRBV5-1 to TRBJ2-2; D remains ambiguous. This CDR3 region has 14 residues. Germline CDR1 and CDR2: SGHRS and YFSETQ. Between the trimmed V and J ends, which lost 0 bases and 3 bases, there was a span of 6 bases.

V usage is TRBV4-2 and J usage is TRBJ1-3; TRBD1 aligns across 7 bases. Trimming cost V 5 bases and J 7 bases; bases outside gene matches: 8. Germline V gene lookup returns CDR1 LGHNA and CDR2 YNFKEQ. This CDR3 comprises 14 residues. The CDR3 here is CASSSTGIFNTIYF. Written as DNA, the CDR3 is TGTGCCAGCAGCTCGACAGGGATTTTTAACACCATATATTTT.

This chain connects TRBV9 to TRBJ2-1; maybe TRBD1 (6 bases). CDR1 SGDLS and CDR2 YYNGEE come from the germline V gene. This CDR3 spans 17 amino acids. V gave up 4 bases and J gave up 0 bases, with 17 bases separating them. CDR3 sequence (DNA): TGTGCCAGCAGCCAGGGGATCGATTTAAACTCCTACAATGAGCAGTTCTTC. This codes for CASSQGIDLNSYNEQFF.

This rearrangement joins TRBV4-2 to TRBJ2-3; TRBD2 matches 8 bases. V lost 3 bases and J lost 2; bases outside the gene matches: 19. This CDR3 contains 20 residues. Germline V gene data show CDR1 as LGHNA and CDR2 as YNFKEQ. The CDR3 DNA follows: TGTGCCAGCAGCCACACCAATCCTCGGGGGGGCGCGGGGACCACAGATACGCAGTATTTT. Protein: CASSHTNPRGGAGTTDTQYF.

This sequence joins TRBV18 and TRBJ1-1; 7 bases line up with TRBD1. V was pared by 8 bases and J by 2 bases, with 5 bases of the junction left unmatched. This CDR3 contains 13 residues. The germline V gene has CDR1 KGHSH and CDR2 LQKENI. The CDR3 nucleotides read TGTGCCAGCGGGACAGCGACAAACACTGAAGCTTTCTTT. Translation: CASGTATNTEAFF.

This chain connects TRBV7-9 to TRBJ1-2, with D possibly matching TRBD1 (6 bases). Trimming removed 4 bases at V and 3 bases at J, with 9 bases between. CDR1 is SEHNR and CDR2 is FQNEAQ in the germline V gene (reference sequence). This CDR3 comprises 13 residues. This CDR3 is CASSWTADYGYTF. In nucleotides, the CDR3 is TGTGCCAGCAGCTGGACAGCAGACTATGGCTACACCTTC. The whole variable domain, filled in from reference TRBV7-9 and TRBJ1-2, reads DTGVSQNPRHKITKRGQNVTFRCDPISEHNRLYWYRQTLGQGPEFLTYFQNEAQLEKSRLLSDRFSAERPKGSFSTLEIQRTEQGDSAMYLCASSWTADYGYTFGSGTRLTVV.

The chain has TRBV18 and TRBJ2-1, with 8 bases lining up with TRBD1. The V gene end was trimmed by 3 bases and the J gene end by 7 bases; junction bases not matched to a gene: 5. The germline V gene encodes CDR1 KGHSH and CDR2 LQKENI. The CDR3 runs 14 residues. For the CDR3, the DNA is TGTGCCAGCTCACCCGGACAGGGAACGAATGAGCAGTTCTTC. Its protein is CASSPGQGTNEQFF.